These 32 T cell receptor beta chains originate from one sample sequenced in a study of blood T cell repertoires in COVID-19. The method was immunoSEQ multiplex PCR; TCRdb's version includes in-frame clones alone and lacks a portion of them. The repertoire holds 300,000 to 400,000 clones, with roughly 90% as singletons. The specimen was PBMCs or T cells enriched from blood (not recorded which). These receptors came from a woman in her twenties or thirties with acute COVID-19.

J is TRBJ2-1 and V is TRBV9; maybe TRBD2 (6 bases). V lost 4 bases to trimming and J lost 7 bases, with 15 bases between them. The CDR3 consists of 14 residues. Germline assignment: CDR1 SGDLS and CDR2 YYNGEE. CDR3 region: CASSTWGTGNEQFF. CDR3 in DNA: TGTGCCAGCAGCACATGGGGGACTGGGAATGAGCAGTTCTTC.

The chain links TRBV7-2 to TRBJ1-2; TRBD1 might be the D (5 bases). Trimming left V 1 base short and J 4 bases short, with 10 bases between. CDR1 and CDR2 (germline): SGHTA, FQGNSA. The CDR3 sequence is 14 residues long. CDR3 protein: CASSLGGGVYGYTF. CDR3 in DNA: TGTGCCAGCAGCTTAGGGGGCGGTGTCTATGGCTACACCTTC.

The J gene is TRBJ2-7, the V gene TRBV19; 8 positions agree with TRBD1. Germline CDR1 is LNHDA and CDR2 is SQIVND (reference sequence). This CDR3 is 14 amino acids long. The junction had 6 bases not matched to a gene; V was cut back by 6 bases and J by 2 bases. The chain's CDR3 is CASSPGTGPYEQYF. The CDR3 nucleotides are TGTGCCAGTAGCCCCGGGACAGGTCCCTACGAGCAGTACTTC.

This chain connects TRBV6-6 to TRBJ1-6; 8 bases map to TRBD1. The CDR3 spans 17 residues. Germline CDR1 reads MNHNY; CDR2 reads SVGAGI (reference sequence). Trimming at V came to 5 bases and at J to 6 bases, leaving 12 bases not matched to a gene. Here the CDR3 reads CASSPRTGNGGNSPLHF. The CDR3, as DNA: TGTGCCAGCAGTCCACGGACAGGGAATGGTGGTAATTCACCCCTCCACTTT.

CDR3 DNA: TGTGCCACCAGCCCCTCCCGGCTGAGGCCTTACGAGCAGTACTTC. It yields the protein CATSPSRLRPYEQYF. The V gene is TRBV24-1, the J gene TRBJ2-7; D not resolved. CDR1 and CDR2 (germline): KGHDR, SFDVKD. The CDR3 runs 15 residues. Trimming took off 7 bases at V and 4 bases at J, with 19 bases between the two ends.

The genes are TRBV7-8 and TRBJ1-6, with D maybe TRBD1 (6 bases). There are 19 residues in the CDR3. Germline V gene sequence: CDR1 SGHVS, CDR2 FQNEAQ. The V end lost 5 bases, the J end lost 0 bases, and 20 bases lay between the germline ends. The CDR3 region is CASSLRGLRGSSYNSPLHF. CDR3 sequence (DNA): TGTGCCAGCAGCCTACGGGGCCTAAGGGGGAGCTCCTATAATTCACCCCTCCACTTT. Drawing the rest from reference TRBV7-8 and TRBJ1-6, the complete variable domain is GAGVSQSPRYKVAKRGQDVALRCDPISGHVSLFWYQQALGQGPEFLTYFQNEAQLDKSGLPSDRFFAERPEGSVSTLKIQRTQQEDSAVYLCASSLRGLRGSSYNSPLHFGNGTRLTVT.

The gene calls are TRBV19 and TRBJ1-1; 7 nucleotides align to TRBD1. CDR1 and CDR2 (germline): LNHDA, SQIVND (reference sequence). The CDR3 covers 15 residues. V was pared by 1 base and J by 4 bases, with 6 bases of the junction left unmatched. CDR3 DNA: TGTGCCAGTAGTATAGGTAGGGGGCTTAGCACTGAAGCTTTCTTT. It codes for CASSIGRGLSTEAFF.

The V and J genes are TRBV9 and TRBJ2-1; 10 bases align to TRBD2. V gave up 0 bases and J gave up 8 bases; unmatched junction bases: 2. In germline, CDR1 is SGDLS, CDR2 YYNGEE. The CDR3 sequence is 14 residues long. This CDR3 is CASSVAGLAYEQFF. As DNA, the CDR3 is TGTGCCAGCAGCGTAGCGGGACTAGCGTATGAGCAGTTCTTC.

The chain combines TRBV7-3 with TRBJ2-2, with 8 nucleotides matching TRBD2. The junction had 10 bases not matched to a gene; V was cut back by 2 bases and J by 5 bases. The CDR3 is 17 amino acids. Germline-derived CDR1 and CDR2 are SGHTA and FQGTGA. CDR3 nucleotides: TGTGCCAGCAGCTTACTCGGCGGGGGGCGTGGAACCGGGGAGCTGTTTTTT. Residues: CASSLLGGGRGTGELFF.

The rearrangement links TRBV6-5 to TRBJ2-7; TRBD1 agrees at 8 bases. The germline V gene has CDR1 MNHEY and CDR2 SVGAGI. V shed 8 bases, J shed 2 bases, and the junction held 5 bases outside the gene matches. The CDR3 is 13 amino acids. CDR3 region: CASRGTGTYEQYF. CDR3 in DNA: TGTGCCAGCCGGGGGACAGGCACCTACGAGCAGTACTTC.

This chain connects TRBV7-9 to TRBJ2-3, with TRBD2 matching 10 bases. Germline V gives CDR1 SEHNR, CDR2 FQNEAQ (reference sequence). There are 15 residues in the CDR3. With V trimmed by 3 bases and J by 4 bases, 4 bases remained unmatched. CDR3 sequence: CASSFLSGGADTQYF. CDR3 coding DNA: TGTGCCAGCAGCTTCTTAAGCGGGGGGGCAGATACGCAGTATTTT.

V is TRBV4-3 and J is TRBJ1-5, with D unresolved. Trimming pared 2 bases from V and 2 bases from J, leaving 13 bases between. Germline CDR1 is LGHNA and CDR2 is YSLEER. The CDR3 runs to 16 residues. The CDR3 region has the DNA TGCGCCAGCAGCCAATTTTTGTCGAGGGGCAATCAGCCCCAGCATTTT. It encodes CASSQFLSRGNQPQHF.

The J gene is TRBJ1-2, the V gene TRBV24-1; D call uncertain. The CDR3 totals 14 residues. CDR1 and CDR2 (germline): KGHDR, SFDVKD. V gave up 5 bases and J gave up 4 bases, with 13 bases separating them. The CDR3 DNA reads TGTGCCACCAGTGGTAATACAGCAGGCTATGGCTACACCTTC. This sequence encodes CATSGNTAGYGYTF.

Here the CDR3 reads CASSPLSGRSSYNEQFF. CDR3 nucleotides: TGTGCCAGCAGCCCACTTAGCGGCAGGAGCTCCTACAATGAGCAGTTCTTC. The chain joins TRBV5-6 to TRBJ2-1, with TRBD2 as a possible D gene (6 bases). The CDR3 sequence is 17 residues long. Germline CDR1 is SGHDT and CDR2 is YYEEEE. Trimming cost V 4 bases and J 0 bases, with 17 bases left between them.

DNA for the CDR3: TGCGCCAGCAGCCAAGGGGGACCGGGGGGCATCACAGATACGCAGTATTTT. Residues: CASSQGGPGGITDTQYF. The gene calls are TRBV4-3 and TRBJ2-3; D possibly corresponds to TRBD2 (7 bases). Germline V gene lookup returns CDR1 LGHNA and CDR2 YSLEER. V was shortened by 1 base and J by 2 bases, with 16 bases between the two germline ends. The CDR3 has 17 amino acids.

V and J are TRBV19 and TRBJ2-7; maybe TRBD2 (5 bases). V lost 3 bases, J lost 4 bases, and 10 bases lay in between. CDR1 LNHDA and CDR2 SQIVND come from the germline V gene (reference sequence). This CDR3 comprises 13 residues. This chain's CDR3 is CASSILSGYEQYF. DNA of the CDR3: TGTGCCAGTAGTATTTTGTCGGGGTACGAGCAGTACTTC.

In this sample, this clone turned up a few times. The chain carries TRBV2 and TRBJ2-7; TRBD1 is a possible D gene (6 bases). Trimming pared 4 bases from V and 3 bases from J, leaving 13 bases between. This CDR3 region has 14 residues. Germline V gene sequence: CDR1 SNHLY, CDR2 FYNNEI. The CDR3 loop reads CASSARRQDYEQYF. The CDR3, as DNA: TGTGCCAGCAGTGCACGTCGACAGGACTACGAGCAGTACTTC.

The gene calls are TRBV30 and TRBJ1-4; D is ambiguous. V was trimmed by 4 bases and J by 5 bases, leaving 14 bases between them. This CDR3 spans 14 amino acids. Germline V gene data show CDR1 as GTSNPN and CDR2 as SVGIG (reference sequence). CDR3 in DNA: TGTGCCTGGAATAATCCCGGTGCCAATGAAAAACTGTTTTTT. It specifies CAWNNPGANEKLFF. The whole variable domain, remainder taken from reference TRBV30 and TRBJ1-4, is SQTIHQWPATLVQPVGSPLSLECTVEGTSNPNLYWYRQAAGRGLQLLFYSVGIGQISSEVPQNLSASRPQDRQFILSSKKLLLSDSGFYLCAWNNPGANEKLFFGSGTQLSVL.

This sequence joins TRBV29-1 and TRBJ1-4; D is undetermined. The germline V gene encodes CDR1 SQVTM and CDR2 ANQGSEA. This CDR3 is built from 13 residues. Trimming cost V 3 bases and J 1 base, with 6 bases left between them. CDR3 DNA: TGCAGCGTTGAGGAGTTAACTAATGAAAAACTGTTTTTT. Its translation: CSVEELTNEKLFF.

V and J are TRBV4-3 and TRBJ2-5; 9 bases map to TRBD2. Germline V gene lookup returns CDR1 LGHNA and CDR2 YSLEER. CDR3 size: 16 residues. Germline trimming cut 4 bases from V and 5 bases from J; bases unmatched to any gene: 11. CDR3 region: CASSRFSGGSGETQYF. The CDR3 coding sequence is TGCGCCAGCAGCCGGTTCAGCGGGGGGTCAGGGGAGACCCAGTACTTC.

The chain employs TRBV29-1 and TRBJ2-1; the D gene is possibly TRBD2 (5 bases). V lost 8 bases, J lost 5 bases, and 10 bases lay in between. The CDR3 has 11 amino acids. Germline V gene lookup returns CDR1 SQVTM and CDR2 ANQGSEA. The CDR3 region is CSSGVNNEQFF. The CDR3 bases are TGCAGCTCCGGGGTTAACAATGAGCAGTTCTTC.

This sequence joins TRBV28 and TRBJ1-2; 8 nucleotides match TRBD1. Germline trimming cut 5 bases from V and 8 bases from J; bases unmatched to any gene: 16. The CDR3 runs 16 residues. Germline CDR1 reads MDHEN; CDR2 reads SYDVKM. Here the CDR3 DNA reads TGTGCCAGCAGTCCTCTATTCAGGGGGCCCGAGTGGGGCTACACCTTC. Encoded protein: CASSPLFRGPEWGYTF.

The chain joins TRBV4-1 to TRBJ2-7, with D maybe TRBD1 (6 bases). This CDR3 comprises 15 residues. The V gene's germline CDR1 is MGHRA and CDR2 YSYEKL. V was cut by 3 bases and J by 0 bases, with 12 bases left in between. CDR3 sequence: CASSQDDRPSYEQYF. The CDR3, as DNA: TGCGCCAGCAGCCAGGATGACAGGCCCTCCTACGAGCAGTACTTC.

The genes are TRBV29-1 and TRBJ1-1; perhaps TRBD1 as D (6 bases). The V end lost 7 bases, the J end lost 1 base, and 13 bases lay between the germline ends. The CDR3 is 13 residues long. CDR1 SQVTM and CDR2 ANQGSEA come from the germline V gene. The DNA for the CDR3 is TGCAGCGGTACAGGGTTGTCGAACACTGAAGCTTTCTTT. This translates into CSGTGLSNTEAFF.

V and J are TRBV7-6 and TRBJ2-3, with 12 positions matching TRBD2. Germline values: CDR1 SGHVS, CDR2 FNYEAQ. The CDR3 contains 16 residues. The J segment lost 5 bases and the V segment lost 1 base, leaving 4 bases of the junction unmatched. The CDR3 sequence is CASSLVTSGGRDTQYF. The CDR3 DNA is TGTGCCAGCAGCTTAGTCACTAGCGGGGGGAGAGATACGCAGTATTTT.

In DNA form, the CDR3 reads TGCGCCAGCAGAGCTCAGGGGTACACTGAAGCTTTCTTT. Residues: CASRAQGYTEAFF. V and J are TRBV5-1 and TRBJ1-1; D possibly corresponds to TRBD1 (6 bases). CDR1 and CDR2 from the germline V gene are SGHRS and YFSETQ. The CDR3 length is 13 residues. Trimming cost V 5 bases and J 3 bases, with 11 bases left between them.

In its sample, this clone was seen once. V gene TRBV11-2 combines with J gene TRBJ1-3; possible D gene TRBD1, 6 bases. Trimming removed 7 bases at V and 0 bases at J, with 10 bases between. Germline CDR1 SGHAT, CDR2 FQNNGV. CDR3 size: 14 residues. CDR3 bases: TGTGCCAGCACGGGGGGCTCCTCTGGAAACACCATATATTTT. Translation: CASTGGSSGNTIYF.

The chain carries TRBV7-8 and TRBJ1-5; 7 positions match TRBD1. V lost 4 bases and J lost 4; bases outside the gene matches: 10. In germline, CDR1 is SGHVS, CDR2 FQNEAQ. This CDR3 is built from 16 residues. CDR3 amino acids: CASSSHGTVWNQPQHF. CDR3 DNA sequence: TGTGCCAGCAGCTCGCATGGGACAGTATGGAATCAGCCCCAGCATTTT. Based on the CDR3 plus reference TRBV7-8 and TRBJ1-5, the full variable domain is GAGVSQSPRYKVAKRGQDVALRCDPISGHVSLFWYQQALGQGPEFLTYFQNEAQLDKSGLPSDRFFAERPEGSVSTLKIQRTQQEDSAVYLCASSSHGTVWNQPQHFGDGTRLSIL.

The V and J genes are TRBV6-1 and TRBJ2-7; D gene ambiguous. Trimming took 2 bases from V and 2 from J, leaving 16 bases between them. The CDR3 has 16 amino acids. Germline V lookup: CDR1 MNHNS, CDR2 SASEGT. The CDR3 DNA sequence: TGTGCCAGCAGTGAATATATCGGCGGTGAGACCTACGAGCAGTACTTC. As protein: CASSEYIGGETYEQYF.

This clone occurred once. The chain uses TRBV29-1 and TRBJ2-2, with 9 bases aligning to TRBD2. There are 16 residues in the CDR3. Germline values: CDR1 SQVTM, CDR2 ANQGSEA. Trimming at V came to 4 bases and at J to 5 bases, leaving 11 bases not matched to a gene. CDR3 sequence reads: CSVGNSGGFSTGELFF. The CDR3 bases are TGCAGCGTTGGTAATAGCGGGGGATTTAGTACCGGGGAGCTGTTTTTT.

The chain couples TRBV7-8 to TRBJ1-3; no definite D call. The V gene lost 8 bases and the J gene lost 8 bases, with 13 bases spanning the gap. CDR1 SGHVS and CDR2 FQNEAQ come from the germline V gene. This CDR3 has 12 residues. The CDR3 region has the DNA TGTGCCAGCTCCTTAAAGGGAGACACCATATATTTT. It encodes CASSLKGDTIYF.

This chain connects TRBV24-1 to TRBJ2-5; D perhaps matches TRBD1 (5 bases). The CDR3 covers 15 residues. Germline CDR1 is KGHDR and CDR2 is SFDVKD. V was clipped by 9 bases and J by 5 bases, with 21 bases between them. The CDR3 protein is CATSSKGARLETQYF. DNA of the CDR3: TGTGCCACCTCAAGCAAAGGGGCCAGGTTGGAGACCCAGTACTTC.